A selection of T cell receptor beta chains follows, all from one sample in a study of cytomegalovirus exposure and HLA in healthy donors. Sequencing used immunoSEQ multiplex PCR; TCRdb keeps in-frame clones, though not all of them. The sample consists of more than 300,000 clones, roughly 89% of them appearing once. Sequenced input: PBMCs. The receptors were sampled from a woman aged 18-29 years in good health and CMV-seronegative. Each CDR3 is given with its conserved first and last residue. Rows may omit the clone size; those that give it use once, few, many or a size class.

j_gene,v_gene,len,abundance,CDR3aa
TRBJ1-1,TRBV6-1,15,NA,CASRRSTGGFAEAFF
TRBJ2-1,TRBV6-4,15,once,CASSYGTSEFNEQFF
TRBJ1-2,TRBV6-6,14,NA,CASSVIQGDYGYTF
TRBJ1-1,TRBV28,16,NA,CASISPIGGKDTEAFF
TRBJ1-6,TRBV5-1,15,few,CASSLRGGYNSPLHF
TRBJ1-1,TRBV27,14,NA,CASRRGHRNTEAFF
TRBJ2-5,TRBV5-8,15,once,CASRALFGAGETQYF
TRBJ2-7,TRBV30,14,NA,CAWNGRAFPYEQYF
TRBJ2-7,TRBV13,12,NA,CASSLEGYEQYF
TRBJ2-2,TRBV5-1,17,NA,CASSDPGLASNTGELFF
TRBJ2-2,TRBV5-1,14,NA,CASSLSVETGELFF
TRBJ2-7,TRBV7-6,15,NA,CASSLEVGQPYEQYF
TRBJ2-7,TRBV28,14,NA,CASSGRRGWYEQYF
TRBJ1-2,TRBV29-1,13,NA,CSVVGRGRGGYTF
TRBJ2-1,TRBV9,13,NA,CASSLDIYNEQFF
TRBJ2-7,TRBV10-2,11,NA,CASSDGYEQYF
TRBJ2-3,TRBV5-4,14,NA,CASSDRRETDTQYF
TRBJ2-7,TRBV6-5,15,NA,CASSYLGQGVYEQYF
TRBJ1-5,TRBV6-1,15,once,CASTRGDRGNQPQHF
TRBJ2-1,TRBV7-7,15,once,CASTPGTSGINEQFF
TRBJ2-1,TRBV2,18,NA,CARRGGLAGLFSYNEQFF
TRBJ2-2,TRBV28,14,NA,CATHQGSNTGELFF
TRBJ1-2,TRBV4-1,14,once,CASSQDGRDYGYTF
TRBJ2-2,TRBV5-1,14,once,CASSLGQGTGELFF
TRBJ2-5,TRBV6-5,14,NA,CASSYGGREETQYF
TRBJ1-5,TRBV30,12,NA,CAWNRVNQPQHF
TRBJ2-1,TRBV11-2,15,NA,CASSVGTSGRDEQFF